These 10 T cell receptor beta chains were sequenced from one sample in a study of CD8+CD57+ T cells in acquired aplastic anemia. The use of genomic DNA as template underpinned the TCR beta VDJ and CDR3 profiling. MiXCR, run by TCRdb on the reads, gives a single entry per CDR3 protein. The table records fewer than 200,000 distinct CDR3 sequences, about 60% of them present only once. Sequencing was performed on sorted CD4+, CD8+, or CD8+CD57+ T cells (not recorded which) from PBMCs. Receptor source: a human donor in good health.

This chain's CDR3 is CATSDFGRDEQPQHF. CDR3 DNA sequence: TGTGCCACCAGTGATTTCGGCAGGGACGAGCAGCCCCAGCATTTT. This chain uses TRBV24-1 with TRBJ1-5; D may be TRBD1 (5 bases). CDR1 KGHDR and CDR2 SFDVKD come from the germline V gene. V dropped 1 base and J dropped 7 bases, with 13 bases sitting between them. The length of the CDR3 is 15 residues.

This clonotype has ten or more counts. V and J are TRBV7-9 and TRBJ1-1; tentative D call: TRBD1 (6 bases). Trimming cost V 6 bases and J 1 base, with 15 bases left between them. This CDR3 comprises 15 residues. CDR1 and CDR2 (germline): SEHNR, FQNEAQ (reference sequence). CDR3 residues: CASSFRDIKNTEAFF. The CDR3 coding sequence is TGTGCCAGCAGTTTCCGGGACATAAAGAACACTGAAGCTTTCTTT.

This clonotype has a count of ten or more. The V call is TRBV9, the J call TRBJ2-2; D gene uncertain. Trimming took off 7 bases at V and 1 base at J, with 8 bases between the two ends. The CDR3 consists of 13 residues. The germline V gene encodes CDR1 SGDLS and CDR2 YYNGEE. The chain's CDR3 is CASETMNTGELFF. The CDR3 nucleotides read TGTGCCAGCGAGACAATGAACACCGGGGAGCTGTTTTTT.

This clonotype was found many times. The rearrangement joins TRBV24-1 to TRBJ1-3, with D perhaps matching TRBD1 (5 bases). The ends were cut back, 3 bases at V and 4 bases at J, with 9 bases in the middle. CDR3 length: 14 residues. Per the germline V gene, CDR1 is KGHDR and CDR2 is SFDVKD. The CDR3 nucleotides read TGTGCCACCAGTGATCCAGGGTACGGAAACACCATATATTTT. Translating it yields CATSDPGYGNTIYF.

The chain has TRBV7-9 and TRBJ1-2; D unclear. V lost 9 bases and J 8 bases, leaving 22 bases between the germline ends. Germline values: CDR1 SEHNR, CDR2 FQNEAQ (reference sequence). The CDR3 sequence is 14 residues long. Here the CDR3 reads CASSPRTAERGYTF. CDR3 in DNA: TGTGCCAGTAGCCCCAGGACGGCCGAACGGGGCTACACCTTC.

This clonotype has ten or more counts. The chain uses TRBV6-5 and TRBJ1-2; D unclear. The germline gives CDR1 MNHEY, CDR2 SVGAGI. Trimming removed 6 bases from V and 8 bases from J, with 16 bases in between. This CDR3 contains 13 residues. CDR3 residues: CASSPGALGGYTF. In DNA, the CDR3 is TGTGCCAGCAGCCCAGGCGCCCTAGGGGGCTACACCTTC.

This chain joins TRBV19 and TRBJ2-1; possibly TRBD1 for D (5 bases). CDR3 length: 14 amino acids. The germline V and J ends were trimmed by 4 bases and 2 bases, with 9 bases remaining between them. The germline gives CDR1 LNHDA, CDR2 SQIVND (reference sequence). CDR3 sequence (DNA): TGTGCCAGTAGTAAGGACATCCCCTACAATGAGCAGTTCTTC. It encodes CASSKDIPYNEQFF.

The V gene is TRBV7-9, the J gene TRBJ2-2; no clear D. Trimming took 6 bases from V and 7 from J, leaving 9 bases between them. The CDR3 is 12 residues long. Germline V lookup: CDR1 SEHNR, CDR2 FQNEAQ (reference sequence). In DNA form, the CDR3 reads TGTGCCAGCAGACCAGACCTCGGGGAGCTGTTTTTT. It specifies CASRPDLGELFF.

The chain employs TRBV20-1 and TRBJ2-3, with 9 nucleotides matching TRBD2. Germline values: CDR1 DFQATT, CDR2 SNEGSKA (reference sequence). This CDR3 is 14 amino acids long. V was clipped by 1 base and J by 1 base; unmatched bases: 0. CDR3 sequence reads: CSARGLAGTDTQYF. CDR3 bases: TGCAGTGCTAGAGGACTAGCGGGCACAGATACGCAGTATTTT.

As regards this clonotype: A much larger clone lies a single base off, so this may be a read error. The rearrangement uses TRBV6-5 and TRBJ1-5; 7 bases map to TRBD1. Germline V lookup: CDR1 MNHEY, CDR2 SVGAGI. The CDR3 is 15 amino acids. In DNA form, the CDR3 reads TGTGTCCGCCTCCCCGGGACAGATGGCAATCAGCCCCAGCATTTT. This sequence encodes CVRLPGTDGNQPQHF.